Listed below are T cell receptor beta chains from one sample, sequenced in a study of blood T cell repertoires in COVID-19. Data came from immunoSEQ multiplex PCR; TCRdb stores just in-frame clones and leaves some out. The sample yields tens of thousands of clones, about 88% seen once. Sequences were obtained from peripheral blood. All receptors come from a human donor in a cohort sampled during active COVID-19. The CDR3 runs from the conserved cysteine through the conserved F or W. Each record gives: J gene, V gene, clone size, D gene, CDR3 protein, CDR3 DNA. A D gene is named only where the DNA matches it firmly. Clone size is given for some rows only: seen once, a few or many times, or a class if the clone is expanded.

j_gene: TRBJ2-5
v_gene: TRBV5-1
abundance: .
d_gene: TRBD2
CDR3aa: CASRDGLGETQYF
CDR3nt: TGCGCCAGCAGAGATGGACTAGGGGAGACCCAGTACTTC

j_gene: TRBJ1-5
v_gene: TRBV15
abundance: .
d_gene: .
CDR3aa: CATSIYRDQPQHF
CDR3nt: TGTGCCACCAGCATTTACAGGGATCAGCCCCAGCATTTT

j_gene: TRBJ2-3
v_gene: TRBV6-1
abundance: medium-sized
d_gene: TRBD2
CDR3aa: CASSEERGGTDTQYF
CDR3nt: TGTGCCAGCAGTGAAGAGCGGGGGGGCACAGATACGCAGTATTTT

j_gene: TRBJ1-6
v_gene: TRBV7-9
abundance: .
d_gene: TRBD1
CDR3aa: CASSLSGDRDSPLHF
CDR3nt: TGTGCCAGCAGCTTATCCGGGGACAGGGATTCACCCCTCCACTTT

j_gene: TRBJ1-5
v_gene: TRBV18
abundance: once
d_gene: TRBD1
CDR3aa: CASSLGQGHLQPQHF
CDR3nt: TGTGCCAGCTCACTCGGACAGGGTCATCTTCAGCCCCAGCATTTT

j_gene: TRBJ2-7
v_gene: TRBV9
abundance: few
d_gene: .
CDR3aa: CASSVQSWSRGMPSYEQYF
CDR3nt: TGTGCCAGCAGCGTACAAAGTTGGTCGCGAGGCATGCCATCCTACGAGCAGTACTTC

j_gene: TRBJ2-7
v_gene: TRBV28
abundance: .
d_gene: .
CDR3aa: CASSPQDYEQYF
CDR3nt: TGTGCCAGCAGTCCACAGGATTACGAGCAGTACTTC

j_gene: TRBJ2-7
v_gene: TRBV4-2
abundance: .
d_gene: TRBD2
CDR3aa: CASSQETSGRVYEQYF
CDR3nt: TGTGCCAGCAGCCAAGAGACTAGCGGGAGAGTATACGAGCAGTACTTC

j_gene: TRBJ1-2
v_gene: TRBV3-1/TRBV3-2
abundance: .
d_gene: TRBD1
CDR3aa: CASSTQQGRMGGYTF
CDR3nt: TGTGCCAGCAGCACCCAACAGGGGAGAATGGGTGGCTACACCTTC

j_gene: TRBJ1-5
v_gene: TRBV7-2
abundance: .
d_gene: .
CDR3aa: CASSLGPNPNQPQHF
CDR3nt: TGTGCCAGCAGCCTAGGGCCCAACCCGAATCAGCCCCAGCATTTT

j_gene: TRBJ2-7
v_gene: TRBV4-1
abundance: .
d_gene: .
CDR3aa: CASSQGLGRGFSYEQYF
CDR3nt: TGCGCCAGCAGCCAAGGGTTGGGCAGGGGCTTCTCCTACGAGCAGTACTTC

j_gene: TRBJ1-5
v_gene: TRBV18
abundance: once
d_gene: .
CDR3aa: CASSPAVGQPQHF
CDR3nt: TGTGCCAGCTCACCAGCGGTCGGTCAGCCCCAGCATTTT

j_gene: TRBJ2-1
v_gene: TRBV10-2
abundance: .
d_gene: .
CDR3aa: CASLTGFNEQFF
CDR3nt: TGCGCCAGCCTAACAGGCTTCAATGAGCAGTTCTTC

j_gene: TRBJ2-7
v_gene: TRBV27
abundance: .
d_gene: .
CDR3aa: CASSLSAAYEQYF
CDR3nt: TGTGCCAGCAGTTTATCGGCGGCCTACGAGCAGTACTTC

j_gene: TRBJ2-2
v_gene: TRBV18
abundance: .
d_gene: TRBD2
CDR3aa: CASSLLAVLVSGELFF
CDR3nt: TGTGCCAGCTCACTCCTAGCGGTGTTGGTTTCCGGGGAGCTGTTTTTT

j_gene: TRBJ1-3
v_gene: TRBV6-6
abundance: .
d_gene: TRBD1
CDR3aa: CASSVQGPDTIYF
CDR3nt: TGTGCCAGCAGTGTACAGGGGCCTGACACCATATATTTT

j_gene: TRBJ1-3
v_gene: TRBV28
abundance: .
d_gene: TRBD1
CDR3aa: CASSERQGWGNTIYF
CDR3nt: TGTGCCAGCAGCGAAAGACAGGGTTGGGGAAACACCATATATTTT

j_gene: TRBJ2-7
v_gene: TRBV28
abundance: once
d_gene: .
CDR3aa: CASSFWSSYEQYF
CDR3nt: TGTGCCAGCAGTTTCTGGAGCTCCTACGAGCAGTACTTC

j_gene: TRBJ1-2
v_gene: TRBV7-6
abundance: .
d_gene: .
CDR3aa: CASSPTLDYGYTF
CDR3nt: TGTGCCAGCAGCCCAACTTTGGACTATGGCTACACCTTC

j_gene: TRBJ2-7
v_gene: TRBV6-5
abundance: .
d_gene: .
CDR3aa: CATDTYSYEQYF
CDR3nt: TGTGCCACTGACACGTACTCCTACGAGCAGTACTTC

j_gene: TRBJ2-1
v_gene: TRBV19
abundance: .
d_gene: TRBD1
CDR3aa: CASNTGTGIYNEQFF
CDR3nt: TGTGCCAGTAATACCGGGACAGGGATTTACAATGAGCAGTTCTTC

j_gene: TRBJ2-6
v_gene: TRBV30
abundance: .
d_gene: .
CDR3aa: CASQQGSGANVLTF
CDR3nt: TGTGCCTCTCAACAGGGTTCCGGGGCCAACGTCCTGACTTTC

j_gene: TRBJ2-7
v_gene: TRBV5-1
abundance: .
d_gene: .
CDR3aa: CASSPYRTDEQYF
CDR3nt: TGCGCCAGCAGCCCTTACCGGACAGACGAGCAGTACTTC

j_gene: TRBJ1-2
v_gene: TRBV29-1
abundance: few
d_gene: .
CDR3aa: CSVVGWSSDSNTYGYTF
CDR3nt: TGCAGCGTTGTGGGTTGGTCCTCGGACTCAAACACCTATGGCTACACCTTC

j_gene: TRBJ2-7
v_gene: TRBV9
abundance: few
d_gene: .
CDR3aa: CASSVLGRRDPLYF
CDR3nt: TGTGCCAGCAGCGTACTCGGTCGGCGGGACCCTTTGTACTTC

j_gene: TRBJ1-6
v_gene: TRBV7-2
abundance: .
d_gene: TRBD1
CDR3aa: CASSFPGQGVESPLHF
CDR3nt: TGTGCCAGCAGCTTTCCGGGACAGGGGGTGGAATCACCCCTCCACTTT

j_gene: TRBJ2-6
v_gene: TRBV18
abundance: .
d_gene: TRBD1
CDR3aa: CASSPGQGGTGANVLTF
CDR3nt: TGTGCCAGCTCACCTGGACAGGGAGGCACTGGGGCCAACGTCCTGACTTTC

j_gene: TRBJ2-1
v_gene: TRBV9
abundance: .
d_gene: .
CDR3aa: CASSVDQGIEYNEQFF
CDR3nt: TGTGCCAGCAGCGTAGATCAGGGGATAGAGTACAATGAGCAGTTCTTC

j_gene: TRBJ2-5
v_gene: TRBV30
abundance: .
d_gene: TRBD1
CDR3aa: CACHPGTGSQETQYF
CDR3nt: TGTGCCTGCCACCCCGGGACAGGGAGTCAAGAGACCCAGTACTTC

j_gene: TRBJ1-4
v_gene: TRBV25-1
abundance: .
d_gene: .
CDR3aa: CASSVRGEKLFF
CDR3nt: TGTGCCAGCAGTGTGAGGGGGGAAAAACTGTTTTTT

j_gene: TRBJ1-2
v_gene: TRBV2
abundance: .
d_gene: .
CDR3aa: CASSTPGYGYTF
CDR3nt: TGTGCCAGCAGTACCCCCGGCTATGGCTACACCTTC

j_gene: TRBJ1-5
v_gene: TRBV29-1
abundance: .
d_gene: TRBD1
CDR3aa: CSAVDRGNQPQHF
CDR3nt: TGCAGCGCCGTGGACAGGGGAAATCAGCCCCAGCATTTT

j_gene: TRBJ2-2
v_gene: TRBV18
abundance: .
d_gene: TRBD1
CDR3aa: CASSPGGTGLSGELFF
CDR3nt: TGTGCCAGCTCACCGGGCGGGACAGGCCTGAGTGGGGAGCTGTTTTTT

j_gene: TRBJ1-3
v_gene: TRBV28
abundance: .
d_gene: .
CDR3aa: CASRLQSSGNTIYF
CDR3nt: TGTGCCAGCAGGTTACAGTCCTCTGGAAACACCATATATTTT

j_gene: TRBJ1-6
v_gene: TRBV6-5
abundance: .
d_gene: TRBD1
CDR3aa: CASKGGTGNSPLHF
CDR3nt: TGTGCCAGCAAAGGGGGGACAGGGAATTCACCCCTCCACTTT

j_gene: TRBJ2-7
v_gene: TRBV6-4
abundance: .
d_gene: TRBD2
CDR3aa: CARVGAGAFSYEQYF
CDR3nt: TGTGCCAGGGTAGGGGCGGGAGCTTTTTCCTACGAGCAGTACTTC

j_gene: TRBJ2-1
v_gene: TRBV11-2
abundance: .
d_gene: TRBD1
CDR3aa: CASSPNRGVYNEQFF
CDR3nt: TGTGCCAGCAGCCCGAACAGGGGGGTGTACAATGAGCAGTTCTTC

j_gene: TRBJ2-3
v_gene: TRBV3-1/TRBV3-2
abundance: .
d_gene: .
CDR3aa: CASSPLVRGTQYF
CDR3nt: TGTGCCAGCAGCCCCCTAGTTCGAGGTACGCAGTATTTT